This T cell receptor (beta chain) was observed in a study of OX40 agonist ivuxolimab in advanced cancers. The assay was immunoSEQ multiplex PCR, and TCRdb's table has in-frame clones only and misses some. The sample has roughly 60,000 clones; around 90% are singletons. Specimen: CD4+ or CD8+ T cells sorted from blood, collected in a trial of the OX40 agonist ivuxolimab. The sequence was obtained from an adult with an advanced solid tumor such as melanoma, head and neck, liver or kidney cancer.

The CDR3 is CASSEYGRGTAGELFF. The CDR3 DNA follows: TGTGCCAGCAGTGAATACGGGCGTGGCACGGCCGGGGAGCTGTTTTTT. The chain joins TRBV25-1 to TRBJ2-2, with unresolved D. Trimming took 0 bases from V and 6 from J, leaving 14 bases between them. The CDR3 totals 16 residues. Germline assignment: CDR1 MGHDK and CDR2 SYGVNS.